This TCR beta chain came from a study of post-analysis software for immune sequencing data. Details on this clonotype: Its cognate antigen is unknown.

General study points: Among four to six TRBV segments more frequent in patients than controls were TRBV5-6, TRBV5-1 and TRBV20-1. The F measure placed samples prepared in the same batch into strongly shared clusters. Diversity measured as normalized Chao1 was significantly lower in multiple sclerosis patients than in controls.

The authors incorporated unique molecular identifiers into the TCR beta cDNA libraries. In TCRdb, the PCR reads were re-called with MiXCR into one record per CDR3 protein. This table has under 900,000 distinct CDR3 sequences, about 53% appearing once. The CDR3 has 15 residues. Germline V CDR1 and CDR2: DFQATT, SNEGSKA (reference sequence). V shed 3 bases and J 5 bases; nucleotides not matched to a gene: 7. The rearrangement joins TRBV20-1 to TRBJ2-5; 12 positions match TRBD1. The source material was blood. The sequence came from a girl between 10 and 17 years old with multiple sclerosis. DNA of the CDR3: TGCAGTGCTAGCGGGACAGGGGGCGACGTGGAGACCCAGTACTTC. Translated, it gives CSASGTGGDVETQYF.